A selection of T cell receptor beta chains follows, all from one sample in a study of blood T cell repertoires in COVID-19. Sequenced by immunoSEQ multiplex PCR; TCRdb stores in-frame clones only, minus some. The sample carries 150,000 to 200,000 clones, about four fifths recorded once. The sample comprised peripheral blood. Receptors originate from a woman aged 70-85 years who had recovered from COVID-19. Both conserved end residues are part of each CDR3. The D gene is left open where the match is weak. Where a row states a size, it is once, few, many or the class of an expanded clone; other rows omit it.

TRBV15,once,NA,TRBJ2-3,CATRRGGINTDTQYF,TGTGCCACCCGCAGGGGGGGTATTAACACAGATACGCAGTATTTT
TRBV9,NA,NA,TRBJ1-1,CASARGDPDLNTEAFF,TGTGCCAGCGCCCGGGGTGACCCCGACTTAAACACTGAAGCTTTCTTT
TRBV6-5,NA,NA,TRBJ2-7,CASSRVAQSYEQYF,TGTGCCAGCAGCAGGGTAGCCCAGTCCTACGAGCAGTACTTC
TRBV5-1,NA,NA,TRBJ2-5,CASSLVGGETQYF,TGCGCCAGCAGCTTGGTGGGCGGGGAGACCCAGTACTTC
TRBV2,NA,NA,TRBJ2-2,CASSEAREFGELFF,TGTGCCAGCAGTGAAGCTCGGGAGTTCGGGGAGCTGTTTTTT
TRBV30,NA,TRBD1,TRBJ1-2,CAWSPPDRPFYGYTF,TGTGCCTGGAGCCCTCCGGACAGGCCTTTCTATGGCTACACCTTC
TRBV6-5,NA,TRBD2,TRBJ2-1,CASSYGLAGVSDEQFF,TGTGCCAGCAGTTACGGTCTAGCGGGAGTATCCGATGAGCAGTTCTTC
TRBV7-9,once,NA,TRBJ1-4,CASSFPDTVKDF,TGTGCCAGCAGCTTTCCCGACACCGTTAAGGATTTT
TRBV5-1,NA,TRBD1,TRBJ2-1,CASSFVRDRGNEQFF,TGCGCCAGCAGCTTCGTCCGGGACAGGGGCAATGAGCAGTTCTTC
TRBV30,few,TRBD1,TRBJ2-7,CAWRQGRGEQYF,TGTGCCTGGCGACAGGGTCGGGGCGAGCAGTACTTC
TRBV5-1,NA,NA,TRBJ1-5,CASSHPRTVDFNQPQHF,TGCGCCAGCAGCCACCCTCGGACGGTGGACTTCAATCAGCCCCAGCATTTT
TRBV9,NA,NA,TRBJ1-4,CASSVEGGGGGEKLFF,TGTGCCAGCAGCGTAGAGGGCGGCGGGGGTGGTGAAAAACTGTTTTTT
TRBV27,few,NA,TRBJ1-1,CASSLGRWNTEAFF,TGTGCCAGCAGTTTAGGGAGGTGGAACACTGAAGCTTTCTTT
TRBV10-3,NA,NA,TRBJ2-7,CAISKPGEQELF,TGTGCCATCAGTAAGCCCGGGGAGCAGGAGCTTTTC
TRBV7-7,NA,NA,TRBJ2-1,CASSPTGGRGNEQFF,TGTGCCAGCAGCCCCACTGGGGGGAGAGGGAATGAGCAGTTCTTC
TRBV4-3,NA,TRBD2,TRBJ2-1,CASSQDLPGGNEQFF,TGCGCCAGCAGCCAAGACCTCCCGGGGGGCAATGAGCAGTTCTTC
TRBV5-1,NA,NA,TRBJ2-7,CASSFQGLGDEQYF,TGCGCCAGCAGCTTTCAGGGACTGGGAGACGAGCAGTACTTC
TRBV19,NA,NA,TRBJ1-2,CASSPAGMFPGYTF,TGTGCCAGTAGCCCCGCGGGAATGTTTCCTGGCTACACCTTC
TRBV19,NA,TRBD1,TRBJ1-2,CASRAGQGARMSYGYTF,TGTGCCAGTAGAGCGGGACAGGGGGCCAGGATGAGCTATGGCTACACCTTC
TRBV7-2,NA,NA,TRBJ1-5,CASSSSGQPQHF,TGTGCCAGCAGCTCTTCGGGGCAGCCCCAGCATTTT
TRBV7-9,NA,NA,TRBJ1-5,CASSPGNNQPQHF,TGTGCCAGCAGCCCCGGGAATAATCAGCCCCAGCATTTT
TRBV30,NA,NA,TRBJ1-2,CAWSRRGTGYTF,TGTGCCTGGAGCCGAAGGGGAACGGGCTACACCTTC
TRBV30,NA,NA,TRBJ2-3,CAWSEDLNTDTQYF,TGTGCCTGGAGTGAGGACTTAAACACAGATACGCAGTATTTT
TRBV7-8,NA,TRBD1,TRBJ2-7,CASSLRGQTYEQYF,TGTGCCAGCAGCTTAAGGGGACAGACCTACGAGCAGTACTTC
TRBV19,once,NA,TRBJ1-1,CASSIVQGEAFF,TGTGCCAGTAGTATAGTCCAGGGCGAAGCTTTCTTT
TRBV6-5,NA,NA,TRBJ1-2,CASSPDQGWGYTF,TGTGCCAGCAGTCCAGACCAGGGGTGGGGCTACACCTTC
TRBV9,NA,NA,TRBJ1-3,CASGPWGGTTSGNTIYF,TGTGCCAGCGGGCCCTGGGGGGGAACCACCTCTGGAAACACCATATATTTT
TRBV7-3,few,NA,TRBJ2-6,CASSADRGPWGANVLTF,TGTGCCAGCAGCGCGGACAGAGGCCCGTGGGGGGCCAACGTCCTGACTTTC
TRBV3-1/TRBV3-2,NA,TRBD2,TRBJ2-1,CASSPRTSGSYNEQFF,TGTGCCAGCAGCCCCCGGACTAGTGGTTCCTACAATGAGCAGTTCTTC
TRBV9,once,NA,TRBJ1-2,CASSSQVSYGYTF,TGTGCCAGCAGCTCACAGGTTTCATATGGCTACACCTTC
TRBV7-8,NA,NA,TRBJ2-1,CASSLARQGLGNEQFF,TGTGCCAGCAGCCTAGCCCGGCAGGGGCTAGGAAATGAGCAGTTCTTC
TRBV6-5,NA,NA,TRBJ1-1,CASSPRNTEAFF,TGTGCCAGCAGCCCGAGAAACACTGAAGCTTTCTTT
TRBV28,NA,TRBD1,TRBJ1-1,CASSIQGARDTEAFF,TGTGCCAGCAGTATACAGGGGGCGCGGGACACTGAAGCTTTCTTT
TRBV5-1,NA,TRBD2,TRBJ2-1,CASSLGPLAGAYNEQFF,TGCGCCAGCAGCTTGGGGCCGCTAGCGGGAGCATACAATGAGCAGTTCTTC
TRBV29-1,few,NA,TRBJ1-1,CSVLGQNTEAFF,TGCAGCGTTCTTGGACAGAACACTGAAGCTTTCTTT
TRBV27,NA,TRBD2,TRBJ2-3,CASSGLAGGYTDTQYF,TGTGCCAGCAGCGGACTAGCGGGAGGTTACACAGATACGCAGTATTTT
TRBV2,NA,NA,TRBJ1-3,CASRGGRAAGNTIYF,TGTGCCAGCCGTGGGGGCAGGGCGGCTGGAAACACCATATATTTT
TRBV4-1,once,TRBD2,TRBJ2-7,CASSQDRVTSANEQYF,TGCGCCAGCAGCCAAGATCGGGTGACTAGCGCCAACGAGCAGTACTTC
TRBV2,NA,NA,TRBJ2-3,CASSEGTIADTQYF,TGTGCCAGCAGTGAAGGGACTATAGCAGATACGCAGTATTTT
TRBV15,few,NA,TRBJ1-2,CATSREVVEGHTF,TGTGCCACCAGCAGAGAGGTGGTAGAGGGCCACACCTTC
TRBV2,NA,TRBD2,TRBJ2-1,CASRDLGLAGEQFF,TGTGCCAGCAGGGACCTGGGGCTAGCGGGCGAGCAGTTCTTC
TRBV5-1,NA,NA,TRBJ2-3,CASSSISAGTDTQYF,TGCGCCAGCAGCTCCATCTCGGCGGGGACAGATACGCAGTATTTT
TRBV5-4,NA,TRBD1,TRBJ2-2,CASSRGQGLNTGELFF,TGTGCCAGCAGCCGCGGACAGGGCCTAAACACCGGGGAGCTGTTTTTT
TRBV27,few,NA,TRBJ2-7,CASSLTGRVRDEQYF,TGTGCCAGCAGTTTAACAGGCAGGGTCCGGGACGAGCAGTACTTC
TRBV6-5,NA,NA,TRBJ1-2,CASSASRGTPYGYTF,TGTGCCAGCAGCGCTAGCCGTGGGACACCGTATGGCTACACCTTC
TRBV28,NA,NA,TRBJ2-1,CASRDIREYNEQFF,TGTGCCAGCAGGGACATCCGAGAATACAATGAGCAGTTCTTC
TRBV9,NA,TRBD2,TRBJ2-1,CASSVVPLPGGNEQFF,TGTGCCAGCAGCGTAGTTCCGCTACCGGGGGGGAATGAGCAGTTCTTC
TRBV7-3,NA,NA,TRBJ2-1,CASTLKGGLPVGEQFF,TGTGCCAGCACCCTTAAAGGGGGACTACCGGTAGGGGAGCAGTTCTTC
TRBV5-1,NA,TRBD1,TRBJ1-1,CASSLGAGGTPRAFF,TGCGCCAGCAGCTTGGGGGCAGGGGGGACCCCTAGGGCTTTCTTT
TRBV14,NA,TRBD1,TRBJ1-1,CASSQRTYALTGGTMNTEAFF,TGTGCCAGCAGCCAGCGAACCTATGCCCTGACAGGGGGGACCATGAACACTGAAGCTTTCTTT
TRBV3-1/TRBV3-2,NA,NA,TRBJ2-1,CASSQNPGLGNEQFF,TGTGCCAGCAGCCAAAACCCCGGACTGGGAAATGAGCAGTTCTTC
TRBV7-2,NA,TRBD1,TRBJ2-5,CASSSGTGQETQYF,TGTGCCAGCAGCTCTGGGACAGGGCAAGAGACCCAGTACTTC
TRBV5-1,NA,NA,TRBJ1-5,CASSLAAGASQPQHF,TGCGCCAGCAGCTTGGCCGCAGGGGCGAGTCAGCCCCAGCATTTT
TRBV9,NA,NA,TRBJ1-2,CASSDPTVGGAYGYTF,TGTGCCAGCAGCGATCCCACGGTCGGGGGAGCCTATGGCTACACCTTC